Below are 23 T cell receptor beta chains sequenced from a single sample in a study of T cell repertoires in cytomegalovirus infection. From the reads, TCRdb called clonotypes with MiXCR, one entry per CDR3 protein. This table holds 250,000 to 300,000 distinct CDR3 sequences, roughly 15% found once. The sample comprised PBMCs. All receptors come from a human donor in good health (CMV status not recorded). Some clones in this sample may be carry-over from other donors' samples.

At least ten counts were recorded for this clonotype. The chain has TRBV7-8 and TRBJ1-5; weak D call: TRBD1 (5 bases). Germline V gene data show CDR1 as SGHVS and CDR2 as FQNEAQ. Deletions cut 2 bases from V and 5 bases from J, with 10 bases between. CDR3 size: 14 residues. CDR3 amino acids: CASSLWGDYQPQHF. The DNA for the CDR3 is TGTGCCAGCAGCTTATGGGGGGACTATCAGCCCCAGCATTTT.

The chain recombines TRBV7-8 with TRBJ2-2, with D tentatively TRBD2 (5 bases). Germline CDR1 and CDR2: SGHVS and FQNEAQ. The ends were cut back, 4 bases at V and 7 bases at J, with 16 bases in the middle. This CDR3 spans 15 amino acids. The CDR3 coding sequence is TGTGCCAGCAGCTCGGTGAGACGGAGGCACGGGGAGCTGTTTTTT. Translating it yields CASSSVRRRHGELFF.

This clonotype was seen at least ten times. V gene TRBV6-5 combines with J gene TRBJ2-7; TRBD2 aligns across 9 bases. The ends lost 2 bases at V and 4 bases at J; junction bases unmatched: 12. Germline V CDR1 and CDR2: MNHEY, SVGAGI. CDR3 length: 17 residues. The CDR3 protein is CASSYDGLAPTRYEQYF. The CDR3 DNA is TGTGCCAGCAGTTACGATGGACTAGCGCCAACTAGGTACGAGCAGTACTTC.

This clonotype was found many times. This sequence joins TRBV28 and TRBJ2-7, with D unresolved. Per germline, CDR1 MDHEN and CDR2 SYDVKM. V was trimmed by 10 bases and J by 3 bases, leaving 7 bases between them. The CDR3 runs 10 residues. In nucleotides, the CDR3 is TGTGCCACCCAATTCTACGAGCAGTACTTC. This sequence encodes CATQFYEQYF.

This clonotype was seen more than once but under ten times. The chain is built from TRBV7-2 and TRBJ1-1; D is unresolved. Trimming removed 4 bases at V and 4 bases at J, with 16 bases between. Germline V gene data show CDR1 as SGHTA and CDR2 as FQGNSA. The CDR3 length is 15 residues. CDR3 DNA sequence: TGTGCCAGCAGCTCAGAGCCTGGGGTACTCACTGAAGCTTTCTTT. Protein product: CASSSEPGVLTEAFF. The complete variable domain, with remaining parts taken from reference TRBV7-2 and TRBJ1-1, reads GAGVSQSPSNKVTEKGKDVELRCDPISGHTALYWYRQSLGQGLEFLIYFQGNSAPDKSGLPSDRFSAERTGGSVSTLTIQRTQQEDSAVYLCASSSEPGVLTEAFFGQGTRLTVV.

This chain uses TRBV28 with TRBJ2-7, with 10 positions matching TRBD1. The CDR3 spans 15 residues. Germline-derived CDR1 and CDR2 are MDHEN and SYDVKM. J was trimmed by 2 bases and V by 6 bases; bases with no gene match: 7. The CDR3 sequence is CASSAGGTGAYEQYF. CDR3 DNA sequence: TGTGCCAGCAGCGCTGGAGGGACAGGGGCCTACGAGCAGTACTTC.

J is TRBJ2-3 and V is TRBV3-1; TRBD2 matches at 9 bases. The CDR3 is made up of 15 amino acids. V shed 4 bases and J 6 bases; nucleotides not matched to a gene: 8. CDR1 and CDR2 from the germline V gene are LGHDT and YNNKEL (reference sequence). The CDR3 bases are TGTGCCAGCAGCCCGCGGGGGGGCCAAACCGATACGCAGTATTTT. It translates to CASSPRGGQTDTQYF.

There are many counts of this clonotype. This chain links TRBV2 with TRBJ1-4; possible D gene TRBD1, 5 bases. The CDR3 sequence is 14 residues long. Trimming took off 7 bases at V and 6 bases at J, with 15 bases between the two ends. Germline-derived CDR1 and CDR2 are SNHLY and FYNNEI. The DNA for the CDR3 is TGTGCCAGCACTTACCGCAGGGAGGATGAAAAACTGTTTTTT. This sequence encodes CASTYRREDEKLFF. The whole variable domain, remainder taken from reference TRBV2 and TRBJ1-4, is EPEVTQTPSHQVTQMGQEVILRCVPISNHLYFYWYRQILGQKVEFLVSFYNNEISEKSEIFDDQFSVERPDGSNFTLKIRSTKLEDSAMYFCASTYRREDEKLFFGSGTQLSVL.

The chain links TRBV2 to TRBJ1-1; maybe TRBD1 (6 bases). This CDR3 has 15 residues. V lost 6 bases to trimming and J lost 3 bases, with 17 bases between them. Per the germline V gene, CDR1 is SNHLY and CDR2 is FYNNEI. The CDR3 DNA reads as TGTGCCAGCAGAGACCTCCGGACAGTCGACACTGAAGCTTTCTTT. Translating gives CASRDLRTVDTEAFF.

This clonotype was detected ten times or more. The chain couples TRBV10-3 to TRBJ1-1; the match to TRBD1 covers 7 bases. The junction had 4 bases not matched to a gene; V was cut back by 10 bases and J by 2 bases. The CDR3 is made up of 12 amino acids. Germline V gene data show CDR1 as ENHRY and CDR2 as SYGVKD. CDR3: CATGQLNTEAFF. CDR3 DNA: TGTGCCACGGGACAGTTAAACACTGAAGCTTTCTTT.

This clonotype showed up many times. The J gene is TRBJ1-1, the V gene TRBV10-3; 9 positions agree with TRBD1. The germline CDR1 and CDR2 sequences are ENHRY and SYGVKD. This CDR3 contains 15 residues. The J segment lost 11 bases and the V segment lost 7 bases, leaving 17 bases of the junction unmatched. The CDR3 DNA sequence: TGTGCCATCACCGAAAAGGGGGACAGGGTATGGGGGGCTTTCTTT. Its translation: CAITEKGDRVWGAFF.

V and J are TRBV12-3 or TRBV12-4 and TRBJ2-7, with TRBD1 matching 9 bases. The CDR3 contains 14 residues. J lost 5 bases, V lost 5 bases, and 7 bases had no gene match. The CDR3 is CASSPYRGLNEQYF. The CDR3 nucleotides read TGTGCCAGCAGTCCTTACAGGGGGCTGAACGAGCAGTACTTC.

The table lists this clonotype with many counts. The CDR3 reads CASSLGTSGGRNYEQYF. CDR3 nucleotides: TGTGCCAGCAGCTTAGGGACTAGCGGGGGGCGGAACTACGAGCAGTACTTC. V usage is TRBV7-8 and J usage is TRBJ2-7, with 14 bases matching TRBD2. V lost 1 base and J lost 3; bases outside the gene matches: 5. Germline-derived CDR1 and CDR2 are SGHVS and FQNEAQ. CDR3 length: 17 amino acids.

This clonotype was detected ten times or more. The V call is TRBV7-2, the J call TRBJ1-1; TRBD1 aligns across 8 bases. This CDR3 has 16 amino acids. V lost 1 base, J lost 2 bases, and 6 bases stayed unmatched. The germline V gene encodes CDR1 SGHTA and CDR2 FQGNSA. As DNA, the CDR3 is TGTGCCAGCAGCTTAGTGTGGGACAGGATTAACACTGAAGCTTTCTTT. Protein: CASSLVWDRINTEAFF. Full variable domain (remainder filled in from reference TRBV7-2 and TRBJ1-1): GAGVSQSPSNKVTEKGKDVELRCDPISGHTALYWYRQSLGQGLEFLIYFQGNSAPDKSGLPSDRFSAERTGGSVSTLTIQRTQQEDSAVYLCASSLVWDRINTEAFFGQGTRLTVV.

The V call is TRBV12-3 or TRBV12-4, the J call TRBJ1-1; unclear D gene. The CDR3 sequence is 14 residues long. The V and J ends lost 7 bases and 4 bases respectively, with 16 bases between them. CDR3 amino acids: CASTLGGRGTEAFF. CDR3 sequence (DNA): TGTGCCAGCACCCTGGGAGGACGGGGCACTGAAGCTTTCTTT.

This clonotype has more than one count but fewer than ten. This sequence joins TRBV14 and TRBJ2-1, with 12 bases aligning to TRBD2. The V and J ends lost 4 bases and 0 bases, in that order; junction bases with no gene match: 16. This CDR3 region has 21 residues. Germline loops: CDR1 SGHDN, CDR2 FVKESK. The CDR3 is CASSLRVLASGRAGSYNEQFF. CDR3 bases: TGTGCCAGCAGCCTACGGGTCCTCGCTAGCGGGAGGGCAGGCTCCTACAATGAGCAGTTCTTC.

This clonotype was observed many times. The rearrangement joins TRBV7-2 to TRBJ1-6; the D is unclear. The V and J ends lost 2 bases and 10 bases respectively, with 15 bases between them. The germline V gene encodes CDR1 SGHTA and CDR2 FQGNSA. The CDR3 length is 15 residues. CDR3 DNA sequence: TGTGCCAGCAGCTTACAAGCCAACGCGGAGTCACCCCTCCACTTT. It translates to CASSLQANAESPLHF.

Ten or more counts support this clonotype. V gene TRBV28 combines with J gene TRBJ1-1, with D unresolved. Between the trimmed V and J ends, which lost 3 bases and 4 bases, there was a span of 3 bases. The germline V gene encodes CDR1 MDHEN and CDR2 SYDVKM. This CDR3 has 11 amino acids. The DNA of the CDR3 is TGTGCCAGCAGTTTCTTCACTGAAGCTTTCTTT. Protein product: CASSFFTEAFF.

This clonotype was found many times. CDR3 sequence: CSARKTGTDPYEQYF. CDR3 bases: TGCAGTGCGAGGAAGACCGGGACGGACCCCTACGAGCAGTACTTC. The chain combines TRBV20-1 with TRBJ2-7, with D perhaps TRBD1 or TRBD2 (5 bases each). Per germline, CDR1 DFQATT and CDR2 SNEGSKA (reference sequence). The CDR3 runs 15 residues. Deletions cut 6 bases from V and 2 bases from J, with 20 bases between.

In the case of this clonotype: A much larger clone differs from this one at a single base, so this may be a read error. This sequence joins TRBV20-1 and TRBJ1-6; D is undetermined. CDR1 is DFQATT, CDR2 SNEGSKA, per germline (reference sequence). The ends were cut back, 0 bases at V and 7 bases at J, with 13 bases in the middle. This CDR3 region has 15 residues. This chain's CDR3 is CSARDGRGGNSPLHF. CDR3 nucleotide sequence: TGCAGTGCTAGAGATGGGCGTGGAGGGAATTCACCCCTCCACTTT.

Many counts were recorded for this clonotype. The chain has TRBV20-1 and TRBJ2-3; 8 bases are shared with TRBD2. The CDR3 is 15 residues long. The germline V gene has CDR1 DFQATT and CDR2 SNEGSKA (reference sequence). The V segment lost 0 bases and the J segment 4 bases; nucleotides outside the gene matches: 6. The CDR3, as DNA: TGCAGTGCTAGAGATGATAGCGGGATGGCAGATACGCAGTATTTT. It specifies CSARDDSGMADTQYF.

At least ten counts were recorded for this clonotype. This sequence joins TRBV12-3 or TRBV12-4 and TRBJ1-1; D unclear. The germline V and J ends were trimmed by 1 base and 4 bases, with 10 bases remaining between them. This CDR3 contains 14 residues. CDR3 DNA sequence: TGTGCCAGCAGTTTAGTGACGCTTGGCACTGAAGCTTTCTTT. Its translation is CASSLVTLGTEAFF.

This rearrangement joins TRBV20-1 to TRBJ1-2, with 11 bases that match TRBD1. Germline V lookup: CDR1 DFQATT, CDR2 SNEGSKA (reference sequence). V was clipped by 2 bases and J by 0 bases; unmatched bases: 5. This CDR3 contains 16 residues. CDR3 coding DNA: TGCAGTGCTAGATGGGACAGGGGGTTAGCTAACTATGGCTACACCTTC. This encodes CSARWDRGLANYGYTF.